This passage covers 6 T cell receptor beta chains from one sample sequenced in a study of CD8 T cells in ankylosing spondylitis. Each CDR3 protein gets one entry after TCRdb re-called the 5' RACE reads with MiXCR. Counted here are about 540,000 distinct CDR3 sequences, 12% occurring once; the ten biggest clones make up about 6.5%. Study results and limitations: A TCR beta motif made of 7 to 9 highly homologous variants seemed typical of ankylosing spondylitis blood.

Their antigen targets remain unknown. The sequenced sample consisted of blood, either unsorted or a sorted T cell fraction (not recorded which). Source of these receptors: a male donor with ankylosing spondylitis.

This chain links TRBV6-2 or TRBV6-3 with TRBJ2-1; 7 bases match TRBD2. CDR1 is MNHEY, CDR2 SVGEGT, per germline. V trimming: 6 bases; J trimming: 3 bases; junction bases outside the gene matches: 8. The CDR3 is 15 amino acids. CDR3 DNA sequence: TGTGCCAGCAGACACCTAGCGGAGGACTACAATGAGCAGTTCTTC. This sequence encodes CASRHLAEDYNEQFF.

The chain uses TRBV14 and TRBJ1-1; unclear D gene. The CDR3 contains 14 residues. The germline V gene encodes CDR1 SGHDN and CDR2 FVKESK. Trimming cost V 6 bases and J 2 bases, with 13 bases left between them. CDR3 DNA: TGTGCCAGCAGTCGGTGGACGGGTAACACTGAAGCTTTCTTT. This translates into CASSRWTGNTEAFF. Complete variable domain (other parts from reference TRBV14 and TRBJ1-1): EAGVTQFPSHSVIEKGQTVTLRCDPISGHDNLYWYRRVMGKEIKFLLHFVKESKQDESGMPNNRFLAERTGGTYSTLKVQPAELEDSGVYFCASSRWTGNTEAFFGQGTRLTVV.

This clonotype was detected a few times. This chain connects TRBV30 to TRBJ2-5; D unclear. CDR3 length: 11 residues. V shed 5 bases and J shed 4 bases, with 8 bases lying between them. Germline V gives CDR1 GTSNPN, CDR2 SVGIG (reference sequence). CDR3 sequence: CAWALGETQYF. The CDR3 DNA is TGTGCCTGGGCTTTGGGAGAGACCCAGTACTTC.

This clonotype was seen a few times. V is TRBV24-1 and J is TRBJ2-5, with 9 bases aligning to TRBD1. The CDR3 runs to 15 residues. Trimming took 3 bases from V and 4 from J; bases not matched to a gene: 5. From germline, CDR1 is KGHDR and CDR2 SFDVKD. The CDR3 here is CATSDPRTGAETQYF. The CDR3 DNA is TGTGCCACCAGTGATCCTCGGACAGGGGCAGAGACCCAGTACTTC.

This clonotype was observed a handful of times. The genes are TRBV15 and TRBJ1-1; possibly TRBD1 for D (5 bases). V was cut by 7 bases and J by 5 bases, with 17 bases left in between. The V gene's germline CDR1 is LNHNV and CDR2 YYDKDF (reference sequence). The CDR3 totals 14 residues. The CDR3 reads CATNSGGSGTEAFF. The CDR3 DNA reads TGTGCCACCAACTCCGGGGGGAGTGGGACTGAAGCTTTCTTT.

V usage is TRBV12-3 or TRBV12-4 and J usage is TRBJ1-2; TRBD1 aligns across 7 bases. Trimming removed 2 bases from V and 5 bases from J; junction bases left unmatched: 8. The CDR3 extends over 15 amino acids. The CDR3 DNA reads TGTGCCAGCAGTTTAATGGCAGCAGGGGGGTATGGCTACACCTTC. Its translation: CASSLMAAGGYGYTF.